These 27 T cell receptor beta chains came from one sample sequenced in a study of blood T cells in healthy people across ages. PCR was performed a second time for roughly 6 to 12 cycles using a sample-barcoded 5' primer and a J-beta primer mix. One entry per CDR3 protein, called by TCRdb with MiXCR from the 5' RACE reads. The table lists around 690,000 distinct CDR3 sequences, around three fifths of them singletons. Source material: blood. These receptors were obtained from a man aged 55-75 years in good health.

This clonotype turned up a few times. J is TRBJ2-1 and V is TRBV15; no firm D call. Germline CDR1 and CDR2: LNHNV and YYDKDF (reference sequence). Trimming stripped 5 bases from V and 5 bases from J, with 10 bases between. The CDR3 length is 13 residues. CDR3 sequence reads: CATSEAHNNEQFF. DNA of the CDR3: TGTGCCACCAGCGAGGCCCATAACAATGAGCAGTTCTTC.

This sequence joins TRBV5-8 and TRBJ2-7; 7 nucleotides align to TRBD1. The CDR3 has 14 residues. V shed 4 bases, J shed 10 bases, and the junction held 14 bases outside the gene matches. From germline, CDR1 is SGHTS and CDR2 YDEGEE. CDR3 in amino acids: CASSLTGLPWAQYF. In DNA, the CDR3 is TGTGCCAGCAGCCTGACAGGGCTACCATGGGCCCAGTACTTC.

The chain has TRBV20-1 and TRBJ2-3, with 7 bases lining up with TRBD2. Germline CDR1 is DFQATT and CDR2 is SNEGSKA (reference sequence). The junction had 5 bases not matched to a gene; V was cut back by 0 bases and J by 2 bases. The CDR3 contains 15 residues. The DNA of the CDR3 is TGCAGTGCTAGAGATGATGCGGGGGACACAGATACGCAGTATTTT. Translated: CSARDDAGDTDTQYF.

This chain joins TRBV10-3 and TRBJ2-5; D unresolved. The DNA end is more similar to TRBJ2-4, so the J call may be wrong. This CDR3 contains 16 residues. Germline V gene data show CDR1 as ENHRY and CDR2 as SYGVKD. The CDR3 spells CAISESQAVAKNIQYF. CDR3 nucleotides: TGTGCCATCAGTGAGTCGCAGGCTGTAGCCAAAAACATTCAGTACTTC.

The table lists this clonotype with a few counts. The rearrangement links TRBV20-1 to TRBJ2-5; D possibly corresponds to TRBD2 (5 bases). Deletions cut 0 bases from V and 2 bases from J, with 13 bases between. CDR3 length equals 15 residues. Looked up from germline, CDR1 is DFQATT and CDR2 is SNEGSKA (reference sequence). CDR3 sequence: CSARDMRRFQETQYF. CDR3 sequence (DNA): TGCAGTGCTAGAGATATGAGGAGGTTTCAAGAGACCCAGTACTTC.

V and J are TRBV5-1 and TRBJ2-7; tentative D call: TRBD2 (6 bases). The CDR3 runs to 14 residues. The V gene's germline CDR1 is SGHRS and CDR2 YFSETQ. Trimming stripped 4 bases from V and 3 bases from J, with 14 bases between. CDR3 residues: CASSGRERNYEQYF. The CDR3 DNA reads TGCGCCAGCAGCGGCCGGGAGCGGAACTACGAGCAGTACTTC.

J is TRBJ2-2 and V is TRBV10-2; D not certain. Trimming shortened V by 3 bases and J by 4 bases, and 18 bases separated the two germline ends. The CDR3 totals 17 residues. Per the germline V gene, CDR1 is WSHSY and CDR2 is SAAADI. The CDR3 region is CASSDPEEKGRTGELFF. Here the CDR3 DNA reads TGCGCCAGCAGTGACCCTGAGGAAAAGGGTCGCACCGGGGAGCTGTTTTTT.

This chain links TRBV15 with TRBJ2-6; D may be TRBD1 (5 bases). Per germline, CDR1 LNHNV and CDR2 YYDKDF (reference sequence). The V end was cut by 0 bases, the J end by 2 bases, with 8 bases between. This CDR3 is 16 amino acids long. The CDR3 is CATSRDQQAGANVLTF. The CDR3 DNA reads TGTGCCACCAGCAGAGATCAACAGGCTGGGGCCAACGTCCTGACTTTC.

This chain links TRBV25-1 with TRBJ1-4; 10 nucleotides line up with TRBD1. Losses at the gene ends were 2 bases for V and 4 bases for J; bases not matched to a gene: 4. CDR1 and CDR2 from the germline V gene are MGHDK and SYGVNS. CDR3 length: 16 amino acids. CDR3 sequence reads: CASSEPGTGDNEKLFF. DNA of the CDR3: TGTGCCAGCAGTGAACCCGGGACAGGGGATAATGAAAAACTGTTTTTT.

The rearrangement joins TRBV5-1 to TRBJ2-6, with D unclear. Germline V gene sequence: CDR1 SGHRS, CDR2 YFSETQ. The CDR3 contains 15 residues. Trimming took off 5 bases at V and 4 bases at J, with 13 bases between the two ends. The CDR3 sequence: CASRNSGLGANVLTF. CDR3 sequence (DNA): TGCGCCAGCAGGAATTCAGGTCTCGGGGCCAACGTCCTGACTTTC.

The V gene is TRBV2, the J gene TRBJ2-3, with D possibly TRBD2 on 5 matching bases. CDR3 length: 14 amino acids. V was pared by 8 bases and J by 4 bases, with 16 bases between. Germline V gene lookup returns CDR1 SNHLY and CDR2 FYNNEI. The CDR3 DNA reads TGTGCCAGCGAGAGACTACTACTTTCAGATACGCAGTATTTT. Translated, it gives CASERLLLSDTQYF.

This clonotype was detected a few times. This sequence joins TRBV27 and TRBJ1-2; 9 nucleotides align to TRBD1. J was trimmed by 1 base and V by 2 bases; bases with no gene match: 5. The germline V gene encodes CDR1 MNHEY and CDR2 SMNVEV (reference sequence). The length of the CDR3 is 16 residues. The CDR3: CASSLLGTGFNYGYTF. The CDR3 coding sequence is TGTGCCAGCAGTTTACTTGGGACAGGGTTTAACTATGGCTACACCTTC.

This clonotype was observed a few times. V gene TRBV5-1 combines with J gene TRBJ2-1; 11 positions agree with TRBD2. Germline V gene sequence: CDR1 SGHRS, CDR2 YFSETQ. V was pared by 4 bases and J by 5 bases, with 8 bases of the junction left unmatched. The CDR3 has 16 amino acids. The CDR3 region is CASSHQTSGGHNEQFF. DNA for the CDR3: TGCGCCAGCAGCCACCAAACTAGCGGGGGCCACAATGAGCAGTTCTTC. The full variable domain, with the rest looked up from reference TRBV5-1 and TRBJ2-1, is KAGVTQTPRYLIKTRGQQVTLSCSPISGHRSVSWYQQTPGQGLQFLFEYFSETQRNKGNFPGRFSGRQFSNSRSEMNVSTLELGDSALYLCASSHQTSGGHNEQFFGPGTRLTVL.

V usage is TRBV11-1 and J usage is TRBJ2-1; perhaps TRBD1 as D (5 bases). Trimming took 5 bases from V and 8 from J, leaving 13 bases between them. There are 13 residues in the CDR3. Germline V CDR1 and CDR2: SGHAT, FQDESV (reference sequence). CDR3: CASSEKGAYEQFF. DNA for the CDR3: TGTGCCAGCAGCGAGAAAGGGGCCTATGAGCAGTTCTTC.

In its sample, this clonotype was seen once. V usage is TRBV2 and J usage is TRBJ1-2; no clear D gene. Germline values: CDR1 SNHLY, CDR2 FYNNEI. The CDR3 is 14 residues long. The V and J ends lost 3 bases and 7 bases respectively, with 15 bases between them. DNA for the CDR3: TGTGCCAGCAGTGAGGTCCCTCAAGAGGGTGGCTACACCTTC. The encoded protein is CASSEVPQEGGYTF. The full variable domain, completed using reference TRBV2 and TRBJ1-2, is EPEVTQTPSHQVTQMGQEVILRCVPISNHLYFYWYRQILGQKVEFLVSFYNNEISEKSEIFDDQFSVERPDGSNFTLKIRSTKLEDSAMYFCASSEVPQEGGYTFGSGTRLTVV.

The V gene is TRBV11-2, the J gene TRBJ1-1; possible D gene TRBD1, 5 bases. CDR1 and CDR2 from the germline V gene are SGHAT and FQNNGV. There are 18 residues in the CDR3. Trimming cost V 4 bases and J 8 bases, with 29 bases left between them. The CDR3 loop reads CASSSLALRQGPSKEAFF. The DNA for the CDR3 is TGTGCCAGCAGCTCCCTGGCCCTCAGGCAGGGACCTTCTAAGGAAGCTTTCTTT.

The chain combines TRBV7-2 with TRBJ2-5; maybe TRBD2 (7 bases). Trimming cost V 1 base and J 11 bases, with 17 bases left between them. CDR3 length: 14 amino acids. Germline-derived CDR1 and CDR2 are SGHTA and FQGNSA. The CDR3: CASSLGRQAGEQYF. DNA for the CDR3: TGTGCCAGCAGCTTAGGTAGACAGGCGGGGGAGCAGTACTTC.

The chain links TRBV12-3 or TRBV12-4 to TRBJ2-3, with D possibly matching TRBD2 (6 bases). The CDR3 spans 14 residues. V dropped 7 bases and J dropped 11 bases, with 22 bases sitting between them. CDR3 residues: CASMVGGSVNMQYF. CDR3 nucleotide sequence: TGTGCCAGCATGGTAGGAGGGAGTGTGAATATGCAGTATTTT.

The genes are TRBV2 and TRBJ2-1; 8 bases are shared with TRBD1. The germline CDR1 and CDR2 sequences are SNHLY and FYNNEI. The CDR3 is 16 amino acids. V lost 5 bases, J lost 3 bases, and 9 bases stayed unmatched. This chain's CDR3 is CASSTLTGGIYNEQFF. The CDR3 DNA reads TGTGCCAGCAGTACCCTTACAGGGGGTATCTACAATGAGCAGTTCTTC.

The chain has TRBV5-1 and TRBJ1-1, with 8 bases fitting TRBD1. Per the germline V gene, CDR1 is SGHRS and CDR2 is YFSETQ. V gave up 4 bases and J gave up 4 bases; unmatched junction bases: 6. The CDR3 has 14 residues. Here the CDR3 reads CASSGLTGGTEAFF. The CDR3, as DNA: TGCGCCAGCAGCGGACTAACAGGGGGCACTGAAGCTTTCTTT.

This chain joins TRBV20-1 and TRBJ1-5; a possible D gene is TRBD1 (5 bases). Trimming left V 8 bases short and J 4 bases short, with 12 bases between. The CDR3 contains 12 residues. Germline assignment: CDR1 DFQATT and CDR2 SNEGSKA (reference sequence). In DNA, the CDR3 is TGCAGTACCGGGACGGTTAATCAGCCCCAGCATTTT. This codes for CSTGTVNQPQHF.

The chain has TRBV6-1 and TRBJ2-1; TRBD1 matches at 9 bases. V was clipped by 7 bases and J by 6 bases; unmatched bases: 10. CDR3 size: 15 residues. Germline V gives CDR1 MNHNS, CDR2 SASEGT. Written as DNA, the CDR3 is TGTGCCAGCACCTCGGGGACAGGGACTATCAATGAGCAGTTCTTC. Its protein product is CASTSGTGTINEQFF.

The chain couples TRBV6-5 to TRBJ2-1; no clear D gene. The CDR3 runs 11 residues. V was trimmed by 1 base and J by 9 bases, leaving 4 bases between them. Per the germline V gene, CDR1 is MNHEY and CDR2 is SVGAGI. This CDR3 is CASSYYSEQFF. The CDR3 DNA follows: TGTGCCAGCAGTTACTATAGTGAGCAGTTCTTC.

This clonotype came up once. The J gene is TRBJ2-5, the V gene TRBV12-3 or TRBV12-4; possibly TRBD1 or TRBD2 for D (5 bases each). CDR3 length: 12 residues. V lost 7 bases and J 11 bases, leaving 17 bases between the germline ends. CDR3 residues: CASTSYPGPQYF. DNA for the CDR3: TGTGCCAGCACTTCCTACCCGGGACCTCAGTACTTC.

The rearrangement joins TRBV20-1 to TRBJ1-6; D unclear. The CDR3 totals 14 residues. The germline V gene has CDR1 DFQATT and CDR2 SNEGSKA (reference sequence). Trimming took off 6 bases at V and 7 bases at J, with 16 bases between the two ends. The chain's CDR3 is CSARTGPGNSPLHF. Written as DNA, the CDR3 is TGCAGTGCCAGGACCGGACCGGGCAATTCACCCCTCCACTTT.

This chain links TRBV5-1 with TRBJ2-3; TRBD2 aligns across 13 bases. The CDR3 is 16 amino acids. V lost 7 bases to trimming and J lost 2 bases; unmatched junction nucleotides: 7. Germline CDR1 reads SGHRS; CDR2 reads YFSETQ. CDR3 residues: CASCSGTSGDTDTQYF. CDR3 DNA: TGCGCCAGCTGCTCCGGGACTAGCGGGGACACAGATACGCAGTATTTT.

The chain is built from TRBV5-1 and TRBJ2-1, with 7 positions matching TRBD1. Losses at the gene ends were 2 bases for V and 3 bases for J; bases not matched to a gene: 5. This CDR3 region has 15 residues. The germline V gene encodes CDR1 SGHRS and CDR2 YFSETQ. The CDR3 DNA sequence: TGCGCCAGCAGCTTCGGTGCAGGGGGCTACAATGAGCAGTTCTTC. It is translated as CASSFGAGGYNEQFF.